The 24 T cell receptor beta chains in this list originate from one sample, sequenced in a study of T-cell memory formation after mild COVID-19 (TCRdb year 2021). Receptors were amplified or captured by 5' RACE. The sequencer was an Illumina NovaSeq 6000. TCRdb reprocessed the public reads (quality trimming at Q25 with fastp, clone calling with MiXCR) and kept in-frame beta chains. A single entry per CDR3 protein holds the most common genes and DNA from its merged rows. Present in this sample are 180,000 or so distinct CDR3 sequences, approximately 10% of which were seen just once. The top ten constitute roughly 3.8% of the sample. Sequencing was carried out using PBMCs or a T cell subset sorted from them (not recorded which). These receptors came from a young man who had mild COVID-19 (a few samples of this study predate the infection). The sample titles of this study are shuffled in the database, so cell type and time point are left out; the donor was told from shared clones.

The sample holds many counts of this clonotype. The CDR3: CASSNYRGRGETQYF. CDR3 bases: TGTGCCAGCAGTAACTACAGGGGGCGAGGAGAGACCCAGTACTTC. The chain carries TRBV11-2 and TRBJ2-5, with TRBD1 matching over 9 bases. Germline V gene sequence: CDR1 SGHAT, CDR2 FQNNGV. The CDR3 spans 15 residues. The ends lost 6 bases at V and 4 bases at J; junction bases unmatched: 9.

The gene calls are TRBV2 and TRBJ2-5; possibly TRBD1 for D (7 bases). The CDR3 totals 14 residues. The V end lost 9 bases, the J end lost 5 bases, and 19 bases lay between the germline ends. CDR1 is SNHLY, CDR2 FYNNEI, per germline. The CDR3 nucleotides are TGTGCCAGTCGGTCAGGGGGAGGAGGGGAGACCCAGTACTTC. It specifies CASRSGGGGETQYF. Full variable domain (missing parts from reference TRBV2 and TRBJ2-5): EPEVTQTPSHQVTQMGQEVILRCVPISNHLYFYWYRQILGQKVEFLVSFYNNEISEKSEIFDDQFSVERPDGSNFTLKIRSTKLEDSAMYFCASRSGGGGETQYFGPGTRLLVL.

The CDR3 sequence is CSAMTGAGANVLTF. CDR3 nucleotide sequence: TGCAGCGCCATGACAGGGGCTGGGGCCAACGTCCTGACTTTC. V gene TRBV29-1 combines with J gene TRBJ2-6; 8 bases line up with TRBD1. This CDR3 region has 14 residues. The junction had 4 bases not matched to a gene; V was cut back by 7 bases and J by 2 bases. Germline CDR1 is SQVTM and CDR2 is ANQGSEA.

The V gene is TRBV5-1, the J gene TRBJ1-6; D uncertain. Trimming cost V 0 bases and J 5 bases, with 9 bases left between them. The CDR3 consists of 15 residues. Per germline, CDR1 SGHRS and CDR2 YFSETQ. The DNA for the CDR3 is TGCGCCAGCAGCTTGGGCCAGGAAGATAATTCACCCCTCCACTTT. Amino acid sequence: CASSLGQEDNSPLHF.

This clonotype was found a few times. This chain connects TRBV2 to TRBJ1-1; D remains unclear. V was pared by 8 bases and J by 7 bases, with 14 bases between. This CDR3 contains 12 residues. CDR1 and CDR2 (germline): SNHLY, FYNNEI. CDR3 sequence: CASLTNGLEAFF. The CDR3 region has the DNA TGTGCCAGCTTGACGAATGGACTTGAAGCTTTCTTT.

The sample holds a few counts of this clonotype. V and J are TRBV5-1 and TRBJ2-7, with 12 bases matching TRBD2. The CDR3 sequence is 18 residues long. V lost 4 bases, J lost 6 bases, and 17 bases stayed unmatched. Per the germline V gene, CDR1 is SGHRS and CDR2 is YFSETQ. This CDR3 reads CASSRTLAGGLGGGEQYV. Written as DNA, the CDR3 is TGCGCCAGCAGCCGAACACTAGCGGGAGGTCTGGGAGGGGGCGAGCAGTACGTC.

The V and J genes are TRBV4-3 and TRBJ1-5; D unresolved. Germline V gene lookup returns CDR1 LGHNA and CDR2 YSLEER. The CDR3 runs 16 residues. Trimming took off 1 base at V and 3 bases at J, with 13 bases between the two ends. The CDR3 is CASSQGVYGPNQPQHF. The CDR3 DNA is TGCGCCAGCAGCCAAGGTGTATATGGGCCCAATCAGCCCCAGCATTTT.

The sample holds a few counts of this clonotype. V usage is TRBV7-9 and J usage is TRBJ1-6, with a weak D call TRBD1 (5 bases). Germline-derived CDR1 and CDR2 are SEHNR and FQNEAQ (reference sequence). Trimming left V 2 bases short and J 7 bases short, with 12 bases between. The CDR3 spans 15 residues. The CDR3 reads CASSLMGTGNSPLHF. CDR3 bases: TGTGCCAGCAGCTTAATGGGGACGGGGAATTCACCCCTCCACTTT.

At least ten counts were recorded for this clonotype. This chain uses TRBV29-1 with TRBJ2-5; 9 positions match TRBD1. The V gene's germline CDR1 is SQVTM and CDR2 ANQGSEA. The length of the CDR3 is 13 residues. Trimming cost V 7 bases and J 6 bases; bases outside gene matches: 9. The CDR3 reads CSATQGAGKTQYF. CDR3 in DNA: TGCAGCGCAACACAGGGGGCAGGAAAGACCCAGTACTTC.

CDR3 DNA: TGTGCCATCAGTGAAGGGATGAAGGGGGAGCAGTTCTTC. It encodes CAISEGMKGEQFF. The chain employs TRBV10-3 and TRBJ2-1; perhaps TRBD1 as D (5 bases). This CDR3 is 13 amino acids long. V lost 3 bases and J 10 bases, leaving 13 bases between the germline ends. Looked up from germline, CDR1 is ENHRY and CDR2 is SYGVKD.

This clonotype was recorded many times. The CDR3 DNA follows: TGTGCCACCAGTGATTCCGGGACTAGCGGATACAATGAGCAGTTCTTC. Amino acid sequence: CATSDSGTSGYNEQFF. This chain joins TRBV24-1 and TRBJ2-1; TRBD2 aligns across 11 bases. V was clipped by 2 bases and J by 4 bases; unmatched bases: 3. The CDR3 loop spans 16 amino acids. Germline values: CDR1 KGHDR, CDR2 SFDVKD.

This clonotype was observed a few times. V and J are TRBV29-1 and TRBJ2-3; D gene unclear. The CDR3 is 12 amino acids. V was trimmed by 1 base and J by 7 bases, leaving 9 bases between them. Per germline, CDR1 SQVTM and CDR2 ANQGSEA. The chain's CDR3 is CSVEGARYTQYF. The CDR3 region has the DNA TGCAGCGTTGAAGGGGCACGGTATACGCAGTATTTT.

The J gene is TRBJ2-6, the V gene TRBV24-1, with 9 bases fitting TRBD1. V lost 3 bases, J lost 5 bases, and 7 bases stayed unmatched. CDR1 KGHDR and CDR2 SFDVKD come from the germline V gene. The CDR3 totals 17 residues. The CDR3 is CATSDDKDRGRANVLTF. DNA of the CDR3: TGTGCCACCAGTGATGATAAAGACAGGGGGAGGGCCAACGTCCTGACTTTC.

This chain connects TRBV20-1 to TRBJ2-1, with 9 bases matching TRBD2. From germline, CDR1 is DFQATT and CDR2 SNEGSKA (reference sequence). V trimming: 0 bases; J trimming: 12 bases; junction bases outside the gene matches: 3. This CDR3 region has 12 residues. CDR3 residues: CSARELGLAQFF. CDR3 in DNA: TGCAGTGCTAGAGAATTGGGACTAGCGCAGTTCTTC.

V and J are TRBV7-2 and TRBJ2-1; maybe TRBD1 (6 bases). This CDR3 region has 20 residues. V gave up 4 bases and J gave up 0 bases, with 25 bases separating them. Looked up from germline, CDR1 is SGHTA and CDR2 is FQGNSA. The CDR3 spells CASSSPARGPTSSSYNEQFF. CDR3 DNA: TGTGCCAGCAGCTCACCCGCCAGGGGCCCGACCTCAAGCTCCTACAATGAGCAGTTCTTC.

This clonotype was observed once. The chain combines TRBV11-2 with TRBJ2-5, with D unresolved. Germline CDR1 is SGHAT and CDR2 is FQNNGV. The CDR3 spans 14 residues. V lost 3 bases and J 4 bases, leaving 12 bases between the germline ends. The CDR3 nucleotides read TGTGCCAGCAGCTTGTTTCAAGGGCTAGAGACCCAGTACTTC. Its protein product is CASSLFQGLETQYF.

The V call is TRBV4-3, the J call TRBJ1-6; unclear D gene. Germline CDR1 reads LGHNA; CDR2 reads YSLEER. Trimming left V 5 bases short and J 1 base short, with 9 bases between. The CDR3 contains 15 residues. The CDR3 loop is CASSFEASYNSPLHF. The CDR3 DNA follows: TGCGCCAGCAGCTTCGAGGCATCCTATAATTCACCCCTCCACTTT.

This chain links TRBV2 with TRBJ2-2; no reliable D call. From germline, CDR1 is SNHLY and CDR2 FYNNEI. The CDR3 has 15 residues. The V end was cut by 4 bases, the J end by 6 bases, with 15 bases between. CDR3 residues: CASSVGPQIPGELFF. In nucleotides, the CDR3 is TGTGCCAGCAGTGTAGGACCACAAATTCCCGGGGAGCTGTTTTTT.

This clonotype showed up just a few times. The chain recombines TRBV12-5 with TRBJ2-6; no firm D call. Between the trimmed V and J ends, which lost 7 bases and 2 bases, there was a span of 12 bases. The CDR3 consists of 15 residues. Per germline, CDR1 LGHNT and CDR2 FRNRAP. Here the CDR3 DNA reads TGTGCTAGTGTGAATAAGGGCCCTGGGGCCAACGTCCTGACTTTC. Its translation: CASVNKGPGANVLTF.

The genes are TRBV7-9 and TRBJ2-3; D possibly corresponds to TRBD1 (6 bases). Germline CDR1 reads SEHNR; CDR2 reads FQNEAQ (reference sequence). The V end lost 5 bases, the J end lost 0 bases, and 27 bases lay between the germline ends. This CDR3 spans 20 amino acids. The CDR3 nucleotides read TGTGCCAGCAGCCCGACCCGGGGACAAGGGTCCTGGGGTAGCACAGATACGCAGTATTTT. It is translated as CASSPTRGQGSWGSTDTQYF.

This clonotype was counted only a few times. This chain links TRBV29-1 with TRBJ1-1; no clear D gene. Germline V gives CDR1 SQVTM, CDR2 ANQGSEA. The CDR3 is made up of 13 amino acids. Trimming removed 1 base from V and 4 bases from J, with 10 bases in between. CDR3 residues: CSVEGVEGTEAFF. The CDR3 bases are TGCAGCGTTGAAGGGGTCGAGGGCACTGAAGCTTTCTTT.

This clonotype was observed a few times. The chain has TRBV29-1 and TRBJ2-1, with D unclear. The V gene's germline CDR1 is SQVTM and CDR2 ANQGSEA. V lost 6 bases to trimming and J lost 9 bases, with 6 bases between them. The CDR3 spans 9 residues. The DNA for the CDR3 is TGCAGCGTCCCGGGTGAGCAGTTCTTC. Amino acid sequence: CSVPGEQFF.

In this sample, this clonotype turned up a few times. This chain joins TRBV6-2 or TRBV6-3 and TRBJ1-1; TRBD1 aligns across 8 bases. CDR3 length: 14 residues. With 2 bases clipped from V and 6 bases from J, the junction kept 5 bases outside the gene matches. Germline CDR1 is MNHEY and CDR2 is SVGEGT. This chain's CDR3 is CASSYGPGGPEAFF. CDR3 in DNA: TGTGCCAGCAGTTACGGGCCAGGGGGCCCTGAAGCTTTCTTT.

The chain joins TRBV10-1 to TRBJ2-3; TRBD2 matches 9 bases. Per germline, CDR1 WNHNN and CDR2 SYGVQD (reference sequence). V lost 4 bases and J lost 1; bases outside the gene matches: 6. This CDR3 spans 16 amino acids. DNA for the CDR3: TGCGCCAGCAGTGCCCCGGGACTAGCAGGCACAGATACGCAGTATTTT. It specifies CASSAPGLAGTDTQYF.